The 25 T cell receptor beta chains reported below all come from one sample, sequenced in a study of shared clonotypes between healthy human individuals. Clones were sequenced by immunoSEQ multiplex PCR, and TCRdb holds only the in-frame ones, with some missing. The table shows roughly 2,300,000 clones, with less than 95% occurring only once. Specimen: naive CD4+ T cells from PBMCs. Subset denoted: CD45RA+ positively selected. Receptors originate from a man between 18 and 29 years old in good health. Some clones in this sample may be carry-over from other donors' samples.

This chain connects TRBV30 to TRBJ2-5, with 12 bases that match TRBD2. Germline-derived CDR1 and CDR2 are GTSNPN and SVGIG (reference sequence). V lost 2 bases to trimming and J lost 2 bases; unmatched junction nucleotides: 24. This CDR3 comprises 22 residues. The CDR3 coding sequence is TGTGCCTGGAGTATAATATCCAGGGGGCGGGAGACTAGCGGGAGTTTTCAAGAGACCCAGTACTTC. Its translation is CAWSIISRGRETSGSFQETQYF.

The rearrangement uses TRBV6-1 and TRBJ2-1; 10 nucleotides match TRBD2. The CDR3 is 15 amino acids. V shed 4 bases and J 4 bases; nucleotides not matched to a gene: 4. The germline CDR1 and CDR2 sequences are MNHNS and SASEGT. CDR3 sequence reads: CASSGATSGYNEQFF. The CDR3 nucleotides read TGTGCCAGCAGTGGGGCGACTAGCGGGTACAATGAGCAGTTCTTC.

This clone was counted a few times. At the DNA level, this CDR3 is encoded by other sequences in the same sample as well. J is TRBJ1-4 and V is TRBV19; no definite D call. CDR1 and CDR2 (germline): LNHDA, SQIVND (reference sequence). V shed 6 bases and J shed 3 bases, with 8 bases lying between them. This CDR3 is built from 13 residues. CDR3 nucleotide sequence: TGTGCCAGTAGGCGGGCCCCTAATGAAAAACTGTTTTTT. Translating it yields CASRRAPNEKLFF.

The chain is built from TRBV13 and TRBJ2-1, with 7 positions matching TRBD1. Germline lookup yields CDR1 PRHDT and CDR2 FYEKMQ (reference sequence). The CDR3 has 15 residues. V lost 5 bases and J lost 2; bases outside the gene matches: 6. CDR3 in DNA: TGTGCCAGCAGCACTGACAGGGCGACCTACAATGAGCAGTTCTTC. This sequence encodes CASSTDRATYNEQFF.

The chain uses TRBV6-1 and TRBJ1-4, with no clear D. The CDR3 consists of 13 residues. The germline CDR1 and CDR2 sequences are MNHNS and SASEGT. The V end lost 2 bases, the J end lost 6 bases, and 7 bases lay between the germline ends. The DNA for the CDR3 is TGTGCCAGCAGTGAACTGAGGGATGAAAAACTGTTTTTT. Amino acid sequence: CASSELRDEKLFF.

The chain employs TRBV9 and TRBJ1-3; D gene uncertain. This CDR3 is 15 amino acids long. V lost 3 bases and J 2 bases, leaving 12 bases between the germline ends. Germline-derived CDR1 and CDR2 are SGDLS and YYNGEE. CDR3 DNA sequence: TGTGCCAGCAGCGAGGGCGGGAGGACTGGAAACACCATATATTTT. Amino acids: CASSEGGRTGNTIYF.

J is TRBJ2-1 and V is TRBV5-1; TRBD2 aligns across 8 bases. The CDR3 contains 15 residues. Germline assignment: CDR1 SGHRS and CDR2 YFSETQ. V lost 2 bases and J lost 7; bases outside the gene matches: 8. The CDR3 here is CASSFDPGGENEQFF. CDR3 DNA sequence: TGCGCCAGCAGCTTCGACCCGGGAGGGGAGAATGAGCAGTTCTTC. Looking up the rest from reference TRBV5-1 and TRBJ2-1 gives the full variable domain: KAGVTQTPRYLIKTRGQQVTLSCSPISGHRSVSWYQQTPGQGLQFLFEYFSETQRNKGNFPGRFSGRQFSNSRSEMNVSTLELGDSALYLCASSFDPGGENEQFFGPGTRLTVL.

The chain has TRBV10-3 and TRBJ1-3; unclear D gene. Per germline, CDR1 ENHRY and CDR2 SYGVKD. V was cut by 6 bases and J by 2 bases, with 11 bases left in between. This CDR3 region has 14 residues. The CDR3 DNA is TGTGCCATCAGCCCCGGAAGGGCTGGAAACACCATATATTTT. Encoded protein: CAISPGRAGNTIYF.

This rearrangement joins TRBV10-3 to TRBJ1-1; D is possibly TRBD1 (5 bases). The germline V gene has CDR1 ENHRY and CDR2 SYGVKD. The CDR3 sequence is 13 residues long. The V end lost 0 bases, the J end lost 10 bases, and 12 bases lay between the germline ends. This CDR3 reads CAISESGGVPAFF. DNA of the CDR3: TGTGCCATCAGTGAGTCGGGGGGGGTCCCAGCTTTCTTT.

V is TRBV18 and J is TRBJ1-2, with 9 nucleotides matching TRBD1. Germline-derived CDR1 and CDR2 are KGHSH and LQKENI. This CDR3 is 15 amino acids long. Losses at the gene ends were 3 bases for V and 7 bases for J; bases not matched to a gene: 9. The CDR3 DNA reads as TGTGCCAGCTCACCGGGGACAGGGTTTTCGTCTGGCTACACCTTC. It translates to CASSPGTGFSSGYTF. Combining the CDR3 with reference TRBV18 and TRBJ1-2 gives the whole variable domain NAGVMQNPRHLVRRRGQEARLRCSPMKGHSHVYWYRQLPEEGLKFMVYLQKENIIDESGMPKERFSAEFPKEGPSILRIQQVVRGDSAAYFCASSPGTGFSSGYTFGSGTRLTVV.

The CDR3 bases are TGTGCCAGCAGCTTAACGGTCTTGGGGTCTGGGGCCAACGTCCTGACTTTC. It specifies CASSLTVLGSGANVLTF. The rearrangement links TRBV7-3 to TRBJ2-6; no definite D call. Trimming took 0 bases from V and 1 from J, leaving 10 bases between them. Germline V gene lookup returns CDR1 SGHTA and CDR2 FQGTGA. The length of the CDR3 is 17 residues.

This clone has just one count. V usage is TRBV28 and J usage is TRBJ1-4; D might be TRBD1 (6 bases). V lost 10 bases to trimming and J lost 1 base, with 16 bases between them. Germline CDR1 reads MDHEN; CDR2 reads SYDVKM. This CDR3 contains 15 residues. CDR3 region: CATGGRGGTNEKLFF. In DNA, the CDR3 is TGTGCCACTGGGGGGCGTGGAGGAACTAATGAAAAACTGTTTTTT.

The CDR3 DNA sequence: TGTGCCAGTAGTGCCGGGACTAGCGGAAACTACGAGCAGTACTTC. Protein product: CASSAGTSGNYEQYF. The V and J genes are TRBV19 and TRBJ2-7, with 11 bases aligning to TRBD2. CDR1 is LNHDA, CDR2 SQIVND, per germline (reference sequence). V lost 5 bases, J lost 3 bases, and 6 bases stayed unmatched. The CDR3 covers 15 residues. Complete variable domain (other parts from reference TRBV19 and TRBJ2-7): DGGITQSPKYLFRKEGQNVTLSCEQNLNHDAMYWYRQDPGQGLRLIYYSQIVNDFQKGDIAEGYSVSREKKESFPLTVTSAQKNPTAFYLCASSAGTSGNYEQYFGPGTRLTVT.

This chain uses TRBV7-2 with TRBJ2-3, with D possibly being TRBD2 (7 bases). Trimming left V 5 bases short and J 5 bases short, with 17 bases between. There are 15 residues in the CDR3. CDR1 and CDR2 (germline): SGHTA, FQGNSA. In DNA form, the CDR3 reads TGTGCCAGCAGCAGATCGGGGGGCCGCGGAGATACGCAGTATTTT. It encodes CASSRSGGRGDTQYF.

The CDR3 nucleotides read TGTGCCAGCAGCACAGGACAGGGTGTCTACGAGCAGTACTTC. Encoded protein: CASSTGQGVYEQYF. The genes are TRBV5-6 and TRBJ2-7; 8 bases align to TRBD1. The length of the CDR3 is 14 residues. V shed 4 bases, J shed 3 bases, and the junction held 6 bases outside the gene matches. CDR1 SGHDT and CDR2 YYEEEE come from the germline V gene.

This chain uses TRBV4-3 with TRBJ2-1, with D perhaps TRBD2 (6 bases). V dropped 4 bases and J dropped 4 bases, with 17 bases sitting between them. The CDR3 contains 16 residues. From germline, CDR1 is LGHNA and CDR2 YSLEER. The DNA for the CDR3 is TGCGCCAGCAGCCGAGGTGTTTCGGGAGTTTACAATGAGCAGTTCTTC. Its protein product is CASSRGVSGVYNEQFF.

The rearrangement joins TRBV27 to TRBJ2-3; a weak D match, TRBD1 (6 bases). Trimming took 4 bases from V and 5 from J, leaving 13 bases between them. CDR1 and CDR2 (germline): MNHEY, SMNVEV (reference sequence). The CDR3 has 14 residues. CDR3 nucleotides: TGTGCCAGCAGTTGGGGCAGGGGTCGAGATACGCAGTATTTT. Amino acids: CASSWGRGRDTQYF.

The chain combines TRBV28 with TRBJ1-3; 9 nucleotides align to TRBD1. Looked up from germline, CDR1 is MDHEN and CDR2 is SYDVKM. The J segment lost 1 base and the V segment lost 7 bases, leaving 8 bases of the junction unmatched. This CDR3 spans 16 amino acids. CDR3 region: CASTPGQGLSGNTIYF. CDR3 nucleotides: TGTGCCAGCACCCCCGGACAGGGGTTATCTGGAAACACCATATATTTT. The full variable domain, completed using reference TRBV28 and TRBJ1-3, is DVKVTQSSRYLVKRTGEKVFLECVQDMDHENMFWYRQDPGLGLRLIYFSYDVKMKEKGDIPEGYSVSREKKERFSLILESASTNQTSMYLCASTPGQGLSGNTIYFGEGSWLTVV.

This sequence joins TRBV9 and TRBJ2-1; 8 bases are a match to TRBD1. Germline lookup yields CDR1 SGDLS and CDR2 YYNGEE. This CDR3 has 15 amino acids. The ends lost 3 bases at V and 2 bases at J; junction bases unmatched: 4. CDR3: CASSADRAAYNEQFF. For the CDR3, the DNA is TGTGCCAGCAGCGCGGACAGGGCCGCCTACAATGAGCAGTTCTTC.

The rearrangement links TRBV30 to TRBJ2-2; 10 nucleotides line up with TRBD2. The CDR3 spans 14 residues. The ends lost 3 bases at V and 6 bases at J; junction bases unmatched: 4. Germline V gene data show CDR1 as GTSNPN and CDR2 as SVGIG (reference sequence). This chain's CDR3 is CAWRWLAGAGELFF. In DNA form, the CDR3 reads TGTGCCTGGAGATGGCTAGCGGGAGCCGGGGAGCTGTTTTTT.

V usage is TRBV15 and J usage is TRBJ1-1; D gene uncertain. Germline-derived CDR1 and CDR2 are LNHNV and YYDKDF (reference sequence). The CDR3 runs 13 residues. Trimming stripped 2 bases from V and 0 bases from J, with 4 bases between. The CDR3: CATSRTMNTEAFF. In nucleotides, the CDR3 is TGTGCCACCAGCAGAACTATGAACACTGAAGCTTTCTTT.

As to this clone: Distinct nucleotide sequences in the sample also encode this CDR3. This sequence joins TRBV7-2 and TRBJ1-5; no firm D call. Trimming took 1 base from V and 6 from J, leaving 4 bases between them. CDR3 size: 12 residues. CDR1 and CDR2 (germline): SGHTA, FQGNSA. The CDR3 is CASSLVGQPQHF. CDR3 in DNA: TGTGCCAGCAGCTTAGTTGGTCAGCCCCAGCATTTT.

The chain recombines TRBV30 with TRBJ2-3, with no clear D. CDR1 is GTSNPN, CDR2 SVGIG, per germline (reference sequence). The length of the CDR3 is 16 residues. Trimming cost V 5 bases and J 4 bases, with 22 bases left between them. CDR3 nucleotide sequence: TGTGCCTGGGCCCCGGGCCCTAAAACGATCGCAGATACGCAGTATTTT. Its protein product is CAWAPGPKTIADTQYF.

The genes are TRBV28 and TRBJ1-1, with D unclear. CDR3 length: 14 amino acids. V gave up 4 bases and J gave up 0 bases, with 9 bases separating them. CDR1 is MDHEN, CDR2 SYDVKM, per germline. The CDR3 DNA follows: TGTGCCAGCAGTTCCCGGGCCATGAACACTGAAGCTTTCTTT. Translating it yields CASSSRAMNTEAFF.

The CDR3 reads CASSPGGATGNTIYF. The CDR3 DNA follows: TGTGCCAGCAGCCCCGGGGGGGCGACTGGAAACACCATATATTTT. The chain is built from TRBV9 and TRBJ1-3; weak D call: TRBD1 (6 bases). Trimming stripped 4 bases from V and 2 bases from J, with 13 bases between. CDR1 is SGDLS and CDR2 is YYNGEE in the germline V gene. The CDR3 consists of 15 residues.